This TCR beta chain appears in the sequencing data of a study of TIL therapy for anti-PD-1-resistant metastatic lung cancer. Across the whole study: Tumors carried a median 1.5 non-synonymous mutations per megabase.

Time point meaning: pre-treatment sample, taken before nivolumab and TIL therapy. The libraries were made with immunoSEQ v3. Some clones are missing from TCRdb's copy, which holds only in-frame ones; the method was immunoSEQ multiplex PCR. This repertoire shows more than 35,000 clones, more than 60% found once; its top ten account for 4.5% to 7%. CDR3 length: 12 residues. The ends were cut back, 7 bases at V and 0 bases at J, with 7 bases in the middle. Per germline, CDR1 SGHNT and CDR2 YYREEE (reference sequence). The origin of this receptor is a person aged 25-79 years with non-small cell lung cancer. Here the sequenced sample was blood, taken at baseline. J is TRBJ1-1 and V is TRBV5-4, with D tentatively TRBD1 (5 bases). The CDR3 bases are TGTGCCAGCGGACATTTGAACACTGAAGCTTTCTTT. It is translated as CASGHLNTEAFF. The full variable domain, with the rest looked up from reference TRBV5-4 and TRBJ1-1, is ETGVTQSPTHLIKTRGQQVTLRCSSQSGHNTVSWYQQALGQGPQFIFQYYREEENGRGNFPPRFSGLQFPNYSSELNVNALELDDSALYLCASGHLNTEAFFGQGTRLTVV.